This T cell receptor (beta chain) is from a study of Graves' ophthalmopathy and Graves' hyperthyroidism. Study-wide background: Peripheral blood samples were taken at initial diagnosis, before any treatment. Study results and limitations: Discrimination between ophthalmopathy and stable hyperthyroidism by a 13-signature model showed about 88% sensitivity and 70% to 82% specificity.

The diagnosis was founded upon clinical symptoms, serum thyroxine, TRAb, thyroid ultrasound and orbital computed tomography. The authors amplified TCR beta CDR3 regions from RNA transcripts. A first-round RT-PCR used HTBI primers, followed by a second-round multiplex PCR. TCRdb re-called the multiplex PCR reads through MiXCR, storing one row per CDR3 protein. Among roughly 400,000 distinct CDR3 sequences listed, 15% were seen once. This clonotype was seen more than once but under ten times. The target antigen is unknown. The V segment lost 4 bases and the J segment 4 bases; nucleotides outside the gene matches: 20. This CDR3 contains 19 residues. The germline CDR1 and CDR2 sequences are SGHAT and FQDESV (reference sequence).

The chain is built from TRBV11-1 and TRBJ2-7; 9 nucleotides line up with TRBD1. The TCR originated in a young woman with stable Graves' hyperthyroidism. The source material was peripheral blood. CDR3 sequence: CASSSTLGRTGDSTYEQYF. CDR3 bases: TGTGCCAGCAGCTCAACCCTAGGGCGGACAGGGGATTCTACGTACGAGCAGTACTTC.